This T cell receptor beta chain is drawn from a study of CD8 T cells in Susac syndrome. The length of the CDR3 is 16 residues. Looked up from germline, CDR1 is LGHDT and CDR2 is YNNKEL (reference sequence). Trimming took off 1 base at V and 0 bases at J, with 10 bases between the two ends. RNA was extracted with the RNeasy kit, and a quantity of about 0.45 to 1 ug was reverse transcribed using random hexamers. Coverage of TCR beta CDR3 amplification by immunoSEQ multiplex PCR extended to 54 Vbeta and 13 Jbeta. Via MiXCR, TCRdb re-called the immunoSEQ multiplex PCR reads, giving one row per CDR3 protein. This table has about 250,000 distinct CDR3 sequences, around 95% appearing once.

The V call is TRBV3-1, the J call TRBJ2-1; D ambiguous. The TCR sequence derives from a human donor with multiple sclerosis. The sample taken for sequencing was CD4+ T cells from PBMCs. The CDR3 coding sequence is TGTGCCAGCAGCCAAGGGCCGGACCTCTCCTACAATGAGCAGTTCTTC. The encoded protein is CASSQGPDLSYNEQFF.